Here is one T cell receptor (beta chain) with its context. Its antigen is undetermined. This sample is drawn from a study of human thymus T cells. V was cut by 0 bases and J by 2 bases, with 7 bases left in between. This CDR3 region has 13 residues. Germline V gene sequence: CDR1 GTSNPN, CDR2 SVGIG (reference sequence). The study, taken as a whole, reports: Thymic and blood repertoires showed apparently biased V and J gene usage.

TCRdb keeps only in-frame clones here, not all; method: immunoSEQ multiplex PCR. This table has fewer than 55,000 clones, about 94% appearing once. Sequenced input: blood. The sequence derives from a boy under two years old with a congenital heart defect but otherwise immunologically healthy. The chain has TRBV30 and TRBJ2-5; no firm D call. The chain's CDR3 is CAWSVLEQETQYF. The DNA of the CDR3 is TGTGCCTGGAGTGTACTGGAACAAGAGACCCAGTACTTC.